The clone carrying this T cell receptor beta chain appeared many times. No antigen is known for it. The read stops 3 residues short of the end of the CDR3; the missing end is completed from the germline J gene. The data belong to a study of T cell clonality in common variable immunodeficiency. Blood samples were heparinized, 5 to 8 ml per donor. V lost 1 base, J lost 5 bases, and 14 bases lay in between. Per the germline V gene, CDR1 is SNHLY and CDR2 is FYNNEI. This CDR3 region has 15 residues. The data were produced by immunoSEQ multiplex PCR, yet TCRdb's version contains in-frame clones alone and is incomplete. This sample carries around 81,000 clones and no singletons, and about 0.8% goes to the top ten. Regarding the study as a whole: Fewer TCRbeta clones were shared among CVID subjects than controls. Common variable immunodeficiency TCR beta sequences reportedly had fewer deletions and N-nucleotide insertions. Compared with healthy controls, CVID subjects showed increased TCRbeta clonality, mostly in about a third.

Input material: peripheral blood mononuclear cells. The rearrangement uses TRBV2 and TRBJ1-1; D uncertain. This clonotype originated in a person aged 18 to 70 in good health. The CDR3 loop reads CASSEVLVSGTEAFF. The part of the CDR3 DNA that was read is TGTGCCAGCAGTGAAGTCCTGGTCTCCGGGACTGAA.